This paragraph reports one T cell receptor beta chain. This sample is part of a study of blood T cell repertoires in COVID-19. Study background: Sites in the United States, Italy and Spain provided acute and convalescent COVID-19 samples. PBMCs, B-cell-depleted T cells, or T cells were the source of the cDNA or gDNA that made up the material.

CDR1 and CDR2 (germline): KGHSY, FQNENV. The CDR3 sequence is 17 residues long. The V end was cut by 3 bases, the J end by 0 bases, with 15 bases between. As handled by the study authors: Amplifying reference gene primers gave estimates of nucleated cell counts. Libraries were prepared by immunoSEQ multiplex PCR; TCRdb keeps only in-frame clonotypes and omits some of them. Clonal size and the V and J genes are those of that table, whereas D and trimming came from the DNA. The sample shows approximately 490,000 clones, about nine tenths of them seen only once. Cohort assignment relied on participant-reported clinical history.

Sequencing was performed on PBMCs or T cells enriched from blood (not recorded which). V usage is TRBV16 and J usage is TRBJ1-5, with D perhaps matching TRBD1 (6 bases). The TCR originated in a woman in her sixties or seventies who had recovered from COVID-19. As DNA, the CDR3 is TGTGCCAGCAGCCACCTACCCGGGACAAATAGCAATCAGCCCCAGCATTTT. Translated, it gives CASSHLPGTNSNQPQHF. Variable domain in full (rest from reference TRBV16 and TRBJ1-5): GEEVAQTPKHLVRGEGQKAKLYCAPIKGHSYVFWYQQVLKNEFKFLISFQNENVFDETGMPKERFSAKCLPNSPCSLEIQATKLEDSAVYFCASSHLPGTNSNQPQHFGDGTRLSIL.